The 16 T cell receptor beta chains presented below share a single source sample, sequenced in a study of shared clonotypes between healthy human individuals. Some clones are missing from TCRdb's copy, which holds only in-frame ones; the method was immunoSEQ multiplex PCR. The sample holds about half a million clones; approximately 71% are singletons and the top ten take about 12%. The sequenced sample consisted of PBMCs. The receptors derive from a woman between 40 and 55 years old in good health. Some clones in this sample may be carry-over from other donors' samples.

The chain is built from TRBV4-1 and TRBJ1-5; D possibly corresponds to TRBD1 (5 bases). Germline assignment: CDR1 MGHRA and CDR2 YSYEKL. With 0 bases removed from V and 4 bases from J, the gap between germline ends came to 10 bases. The CDR3 is 15 residues long. The CDR3 sequence: CASSQDGTVNQPQHF. As DNA, the CDR3 is TGCGCCAGCAGCCAAGACGGGACGGTGAATCAGCCCCAGCATTTT.

This clone was seen once. The chain joins TRBV6-8 to TRBJ2-6; D might be TRBD2 (5 bases). The CDR3 length is 15 residues. The germline V gene has CDR1 MNHGY and CDR2 SAAAGT. Deletions cut 8 bases from V and 1 base from J, with 12 bases between. The CDR3 here is CASLPGRSGANVLTF. The CDR3 coding sequence is TGTGCCAGCCTACCGGGAAGGTCTGGGGCCAACGTCCTGACTTTC.

The chain carries TRBV4-1 and TRBJ1-1; weak D call: TRBD1 (6 bases). Trimming took off 1 base at V and 0 bases at J, with 18 bases between the two ends. From germline, CDR1 is MGHRA and CDR2 YSYEKL. The CDR3 loop spans 18 amino acids. CDR3 sequence: CASSQGWGTRKMNTEAFF. CDR3 nucleotide sequence: TGCGCCAGCAGCCAAGGGTGGGGGACACGGAAGATGAACACTGAAGCTTTCTTT.

A word on this clone: Only one base separates this from a far larger clonotype, so it likely reflects a read error. The gene calls are TRBV5-1 and TRBJ2-7; 9 nucleotides align to TRBD1. Per the germline V gene, CDR1 is SGHRS and CDR2 is YFSETQ. The CDR3 loop spans 15 amino acids. The CDR3 is CASSPGQGYSYEQHF. The CDR3 bases are TGCGCCAGCAGCCCAGGACAGGGGTACTCCTACGAGCAGCACTTC.

This clone has only one observation. It differs at one base from a far larger clone, so likely a read error. The same CDR3 arises from other DNA sequences in this sample as well. The chain has TRBV5-6 and TRBJ2-7; the D is unclear. Looked up from germline, CDR1 is SGHDT and CDR2 is YYEEEE. CDR3 length: 12 residues. The CDR3 spells CASSMGPYEQYF. In nucleotides, the CDR3 is TGTGCCAGCAGCATGGGTCCCTACGAACAGTACTTC.

On this clone itself: At the DNA level, this CDR3 is encoded by other sequences in the same sample as well. CDR3 protein: CASSYSGGSSYEQYF. The CDR3 DNA reads TGTGCCAGCAGTTACTCGGGCGGGAGCTCCTACGAGCAGTACTTC. V and J are TRBV6-5 and TRBJ2-7; 7 nucleotides agree with TRBD2. The CDR3 loop spans 15 amino acids. Germline-derived CDR1 and CDR2 are MNHEY and SVGAGI. With V trimmed by 0 bases and J by 0 bases, 2 bases remained unmatched.

This chain joins TRBV6-6 and TRBJ2-3; TRBD2 might be the D (5 bases). The germline CDR1 and CDR2 sequences are MNHNY and SVGAGI (reference sequence). This CDR3 comprises 14 residues. The ends were cut back, 6 bases at V and 5 bases at J, with 15 bases in the middle. CDR3 region: CASRKGQAGDTQYF. CDR3 in DNA: TGTGCCAGCAGGAAGGGTCAGGCGGGAGATACGCAGTATTTT.

The chain has TRBV9 and TRBJ2-2, with D uncertain. Trimming cost V 0 bases and J 3 bases, with 3 bases left between them. Per germline, CDR1 SGDLS and CDR2 YYNGEE. The length of the CDR3 is 13 residues. Here the CDR3 DNA reads TGTGCCAGCAGCGTAGACTACACCGGGGAGCTGTTTTTT. Translated: CASSVDYTGELFF.

The V and J genes are TRBV7-9 and TRBJ2-6; D is unclear. Per the germline V gene, CDR1 is SEHNR and CDR2 is FQNEAQ (reference sequence). This CDR3 region has 16 residues. The V and J ends lost 5 bases and 0 bases respectively, with 11 bases between them. CDR3 sequence (DNA): TGTGCCAGCAGCCCTGACACCACCTCTGGGGCCAACGTCCTGACTTTC. It specifies CASSPDTTSGANVLTF.

A word on this clone: It may be a read error: a sequence one base away is much more abundant. The chain couples TRBV29-1 to TRBJ2-3; 7 bases are a match to TRBD1. CDR1 is SQVTM and CDR2 is ANQGSEA in the germline V gene. The length of the CDR3 is 13 residues. Written as DNA, the CDR3 is TGCAGCGAACGCCGGGACAGAACAGATACGCGGTATTTT. Encoded protein: CSERRDRTDTRYF.

Concerning this clone: A clone one base away is much larger, so this may be a read error. This CDR3 is also generated by other DNA sequences in the sample. The chain is built from TRBV18 and TRBJ2-3, with D perhaps TRBD1 or TRBD2 (6 bases each). Germline V gives CDR1 KGHSH, CDR2 LQKENI. The CDR3 spans 13 residues. V was trimmed by 3 bases and J by 6 bases, leaving 10 bases between them. The CDR3 nucleotides are TGTGCCAGCTCACCCCCGGGGGCGGATACGCAGTATTTT. This sequence encodes CASSPPGADTQYF. Looking up the rest from reference TRBV18 and TRBJ2-3 gives the full variable domain: NAGVMQNPRHLVRRRGQEARLRCSPMKGHSHVYWYRQLPEEGLKFMVYLQKENIIDESGMPKERFSAEFPKEGPSILRIQQVVRGDSAAYFCASSPPGADTQYFGPGTRLTVL.

The J gene is TRBJ2-3, the V gene TRBV7-9; D is unresolved. The CDR3 is made up of 15 amino acids. V lost 5 bases, J lost 3 bases, and 15 bases lay in between. From germline, CDR1 is SEHNR and CDR2 FQNEAQ (reference sequence). CDR3 amino acids: CASSPDKHLTDTQYF. CDR3 nucleotide sequence: TGTGCCAGCAGCCCCGACAAACATTTGACAGATACGCAGTATTTT.

The V call is TRBV7-2, the J call TRBJ1-5; D is unclear. This CDR3 contains 14 residues. Looked up from germline, CDR1 is SGHTA and CDR2 is FQGNSA. V gave up 1 base and J gave up 0 bases, with 4 bases separating them. Here the CDR3 reads CASSLDHSNQPQHF. The CDR3 DNA reads TGTGCCAGCAGCTTAGATCATAGCAATCAGCCCCAGCATTTT.

The chain carries TRBV28 and TRBJ1-5, with unresolved D. V lost 3 bases, J lost 6 bases, and 12 bases lay in between. This CDR3 has 14 residues. Germline CDR1 is MDHEN and CDR2 is SYDVKM. This chain's CDR3 is CASSLADQSQPQHF. In DNA, the CDR3 is TGTGCCAGCAGTTTGGCAGATCAGAGTCAGCCCCAGCATTTT.

The chain employs TRBV9 and TRBJ2-1; a possible D gene is TRBD2 (5 bases). V lost 3 bases, J lost 7 bases, and 14 bases lay in between. There are 14 residues in the CDR3. Germline CDR1 is SGDLS and CDR2 is YYNGEE. The CDR3, as DNA: TGTGCCAGCAGCGGGGGAGATAGCTGGAATGAGCAGTTCTTC. Protein product: CASSGGDSWNEQFF.

This CDR3 is CASSFSYELNEQFF. CDR3 nucleotides: TGCGCCAGCAGCTTTTCCTACGAGCTTAATGAGCAGTTCTTC. J is TRBJ2-1 and V is TRBV5-1; D call uncertain. Per the germline V gene, CDR1 is SGHRS and CDR2 is YFSETQ. The CDR3 is 14 residues long. V lost 2 bases, J lost 7 bases, and 13 bases lay in between.